This TCR beta chain was documented in a study of vaccination and CD4 T cells after COVID-19. Study in general: Vaccinees got either two BNT162b2 doses or two mRNA-1273 doses. Post-vaccine specimens were obtained a median 72 days after dose two (range 14 to 241). Points from the study as a whole: Within the convalescent patients, spike mono-reactivity was found in 304 of 307 vaccine-specific clones.

Worth noting for this clonotype: Its antigen is not known.

The time point was: late sampling 161 to 241 days after vaccination in a few convalescent patients. The CDR3 contains 15 residues. Germline CDR1 GTSNPN, CDR2 SVGIG (reference sequence). The J segment lost 3 bases and the V segment lost 2 bases, leaving 9 bases of the junction unmatched. Using its own MiXCR run on the PCR reads, TCRdb lists one record per CDR3 protein. The data contain under 30,000 distinct CDR3 sequences, approximately 48% of them seen just once; the ten biggest clones take up 5.8%. The TCR sequence derives from a human donor who had recovered from COVID-19. The gene calls are TRBV30 and TRBJ2-7, with TRBD1 identical over 8 bases. Sequences were derived from CD4+ T cells from blood, sampled about 7 months after SARS-CoV-2 vaccination. The CDR3 loop reads CAWSHGQGDFYEQYF. CDR3 bases: TGTGCCTGGAGTCACGGACAGGGCGACTTCTACGAGCAGTACTTC.